The present entry profiles one T cell receptor beta chain with its context. Method: immunoSEQ multiplex PCR; TCRdb's copy keeps in-frame clones and lacks some. The sample carries some 65,000 clones, around 86% recorded once. The data derive from a study of blood T cell repertoires in COVID-19. Study-wide context: PBMCs, B-cell-depleted T cells, or T cells were the source of the cDNA or gDNA that made up the material.

The CDR3 loop spans 17 amino acids. Germline CDR1 and CDR2: SQVTM and ANQGSEA. V shed 4 bases, J shed 1 base, and the junction held 10 bases outside the gene matches. The sample was peripheral blood. The genes are TRBV29-1 and TRBJ1-6; TRBD1 matches 7 bases. The sequence was collected from a man aged 80 or over with acute or convalescent COVID-19. The DNA for the CDR3 is TGCAGCGTTGTATTTCCGACAGGGTTTTCCTATAATTCACCCCTCCACTTT. Its protein product is CSVVFPTGFSYNSPLHF.